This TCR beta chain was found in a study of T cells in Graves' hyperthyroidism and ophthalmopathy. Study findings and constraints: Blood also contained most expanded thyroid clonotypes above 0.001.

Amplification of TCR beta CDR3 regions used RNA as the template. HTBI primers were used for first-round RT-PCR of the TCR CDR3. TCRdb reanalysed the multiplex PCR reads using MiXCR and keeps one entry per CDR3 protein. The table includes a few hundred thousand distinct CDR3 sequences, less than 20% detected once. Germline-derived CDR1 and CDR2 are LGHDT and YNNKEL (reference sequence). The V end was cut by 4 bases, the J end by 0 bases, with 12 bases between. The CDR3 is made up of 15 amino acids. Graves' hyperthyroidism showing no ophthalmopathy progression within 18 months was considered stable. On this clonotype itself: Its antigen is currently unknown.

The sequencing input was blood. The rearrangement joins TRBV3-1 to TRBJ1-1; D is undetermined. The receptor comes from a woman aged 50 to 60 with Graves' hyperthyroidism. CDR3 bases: TGTGCCAGCAGCCTCACGGTCCTCATGAACACTGAAGCTTTCTTT. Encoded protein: CASSLTVLMNTEAFF.